This T cell receptor beta chain comes out of a study of T-cell memory formation after mild COVID-19. Study-wide points: Shrinking CD4+ clones resided mostly in CM and EM, and CD8+ ones in EMRA.

A single record per CDR3 protein comes from TCRdb applying MiXCR to the 5' RACE reads. Here the sample spans 250,000 to 350,000 distinct CDR3 sequences, 15% to 20% being singletons. This CDR3 has 17 amino acids. Between the trimmed V and J ends, which lost 6 bases and 1 base, there was a span of 19 bases. CDR1 and CDR2 from the germline V gene are SGHTA and FQGNSA. This clonotype was observed many times. Antigen: not known. The sequencing sample was made of PBMCs or a T cell subset sorted from them (not recorded which). The clonotype was recovered from a man aged 18 to 30 who had mild COVID-19 (a few samples of this study predate the infection). Cell type and time point are not known. This chain links TRBV7-2 with TRBJ2-4, with D possibly TRBD2 on 7 matching bases. The CDR3 region is CASSSTLGGAAKNIQYF. In DNA form, the CDR3 reads TGTGCCAGCAGTTCGACCCTAGGGGGGGCGGCCAAAAACATTCAGTACTTC.